This T cell receptor beta chain was documented in a study of control samples from healthy donors and cancer patients. Data came from immunoSEQ multiplex PCR; TCRdb stores just in-frame clones and leaves some out. The data contain tens of thousands of clones, over 75% of them singletons. The CDR3 totals 13 residues. Trimming removed 3 bases from V and 5 bases from J, with 8 bases in between. CDR1 and CDR2 (germline): KGHSH, LQKENI. The TCR was taken from a man between 45 and 60 years old in good health. The V gene is TRBV18, the J gene TRBJ1-5; D call uncertain. The sample was blood. This CDR3 is CASSPTSDQPQHF. The CDR3, as DNA: TGTGCCAGCTCACCGACAAGTGATCAGCCCCAGCATTTT.